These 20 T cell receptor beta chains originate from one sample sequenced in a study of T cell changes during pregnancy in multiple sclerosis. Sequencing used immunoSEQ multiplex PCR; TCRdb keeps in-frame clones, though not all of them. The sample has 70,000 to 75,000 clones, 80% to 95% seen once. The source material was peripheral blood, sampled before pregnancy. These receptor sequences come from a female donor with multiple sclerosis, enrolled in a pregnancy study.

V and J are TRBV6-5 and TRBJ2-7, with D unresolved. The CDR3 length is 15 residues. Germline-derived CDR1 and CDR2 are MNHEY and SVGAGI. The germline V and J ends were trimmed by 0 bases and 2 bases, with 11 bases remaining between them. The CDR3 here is CASSYSSLAAYEQYF. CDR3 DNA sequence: TGTGCCAGCAGTTACTCGAGTTTGGCGGCCTACGAGCAGTACTTC.

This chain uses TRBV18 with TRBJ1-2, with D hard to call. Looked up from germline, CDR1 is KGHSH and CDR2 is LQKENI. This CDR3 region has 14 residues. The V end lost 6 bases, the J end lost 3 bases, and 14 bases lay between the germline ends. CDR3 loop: CASSNAGIYYGYTF. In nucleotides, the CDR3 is TGTGCCAGCTCCAACGCCGGGATCTACTATGGCTACACCTTC. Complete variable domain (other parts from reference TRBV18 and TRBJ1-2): NAGVMQNPRHLVRRRGQEARLRCSPMKGHSHVYWYRQLPEEGLKFMVYLQKENIIDESGMPKERFSAEFPKEGPSILRIQQVVRGDSAAYFCASSNAGIYYGYTFGSGTRLTVV.

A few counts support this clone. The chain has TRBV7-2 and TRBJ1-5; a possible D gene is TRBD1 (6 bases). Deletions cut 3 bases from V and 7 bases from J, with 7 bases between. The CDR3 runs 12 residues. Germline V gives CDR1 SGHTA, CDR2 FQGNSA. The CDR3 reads CASSFQGQPQHF. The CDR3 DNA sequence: TGTGCCAGCAGCTTCCAGGGGCAGCCCCAGCATTTT.

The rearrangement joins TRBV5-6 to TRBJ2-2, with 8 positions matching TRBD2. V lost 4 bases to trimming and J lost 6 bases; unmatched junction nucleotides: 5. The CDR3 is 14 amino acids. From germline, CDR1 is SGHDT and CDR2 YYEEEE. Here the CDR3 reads CASSLAGGSGELFF. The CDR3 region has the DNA TGTGCCAGCAGCCTTGCGGGAGGATCCGGGGAGCTGTTTTTT.

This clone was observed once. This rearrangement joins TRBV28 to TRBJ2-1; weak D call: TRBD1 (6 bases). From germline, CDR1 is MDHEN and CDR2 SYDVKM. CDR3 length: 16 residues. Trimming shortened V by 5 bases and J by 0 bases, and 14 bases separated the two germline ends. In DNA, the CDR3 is TGTGCCAGCAGTCCCCCGACAGGCGGCTCCTACAATGAGCAGTTCTTC. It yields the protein CASSPPTGGSYNEQFF.

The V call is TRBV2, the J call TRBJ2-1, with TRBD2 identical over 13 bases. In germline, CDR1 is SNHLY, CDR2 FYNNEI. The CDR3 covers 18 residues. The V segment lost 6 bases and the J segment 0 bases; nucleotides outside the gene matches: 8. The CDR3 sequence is CASRAGLAGPSSYNEQFF. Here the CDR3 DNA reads TGTGCCAGCAGAGCGGGACTAGCGGGACCGAGCTCCTACAATGAGCAGTTCTTC.

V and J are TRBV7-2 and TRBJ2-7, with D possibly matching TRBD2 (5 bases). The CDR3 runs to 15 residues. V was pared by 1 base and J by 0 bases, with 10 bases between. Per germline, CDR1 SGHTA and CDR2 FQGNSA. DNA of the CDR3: TGTGCCAGCAGCTTAGGGGCCGGGATCTCCTACGAGCAGTACTTC. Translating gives CASSLGAGISYEQYF.

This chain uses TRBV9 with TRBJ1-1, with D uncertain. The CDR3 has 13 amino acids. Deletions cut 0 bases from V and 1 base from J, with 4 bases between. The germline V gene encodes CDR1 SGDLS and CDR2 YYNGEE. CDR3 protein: CASSVDRNTEAFF. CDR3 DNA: TGTGCCAGCAGCGTAGACAGGAACACTGAAGCTTTCTTT. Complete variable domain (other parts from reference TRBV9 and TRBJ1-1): DSGVTQTPKHLITATGQRVTLRCSPRSGDLSVYWYQQSLDQGLQFLIQYYNGEERAKGNILERFSAQQFPDLHSELNLSSLELGDSALYFCASSVDRNTEAFFGQGTRLTVV.

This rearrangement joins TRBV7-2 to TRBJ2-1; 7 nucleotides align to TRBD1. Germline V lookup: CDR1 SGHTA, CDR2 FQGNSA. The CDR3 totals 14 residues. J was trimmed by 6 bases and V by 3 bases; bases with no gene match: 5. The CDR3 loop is CASSFRQGSNEQFF. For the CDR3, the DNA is TGTGCCAGCAGCTTTCGACAGGGTTCCAATGAGCAGTTCTTC.

CDR3 coding DNA: TGTGCCAGCAGCTTAAACCCCCGGCTAGCGGGAGAGGACACCGGGGAGCTGTTTTTT. Protein sequence: CASSLNPRLAGEDTGELFF. This chain uses TRBV11-3 with TRBJ2-2; 10 nucleotides line up with TRBD2. Germline CDR1 and CDR2: SGHNT and YENEEA. The V gene end was trimmed by 2 bases and the J gene end by 3 bases; junction bases not matched to a gene: 12. This CDR3 is 19 amino acids long.

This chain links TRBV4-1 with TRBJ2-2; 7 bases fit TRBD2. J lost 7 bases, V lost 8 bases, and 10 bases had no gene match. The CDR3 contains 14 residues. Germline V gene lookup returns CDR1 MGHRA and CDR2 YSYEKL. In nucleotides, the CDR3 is TGCGCCAGCGGGGAGCGGGACGGGTTCGGGGAGCTGTTTTTT. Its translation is CASGERDGFGELFF.

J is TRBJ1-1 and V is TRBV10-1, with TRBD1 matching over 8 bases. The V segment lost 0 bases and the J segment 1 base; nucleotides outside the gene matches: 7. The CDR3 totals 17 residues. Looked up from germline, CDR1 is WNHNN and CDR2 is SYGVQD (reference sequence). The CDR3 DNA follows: TGCGCCAGCAGTGAGTCCGGGGCAGGGGGCGGGAACACTGAAGCTTTCTTT. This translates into CASSESGAGGGNTEAFF.

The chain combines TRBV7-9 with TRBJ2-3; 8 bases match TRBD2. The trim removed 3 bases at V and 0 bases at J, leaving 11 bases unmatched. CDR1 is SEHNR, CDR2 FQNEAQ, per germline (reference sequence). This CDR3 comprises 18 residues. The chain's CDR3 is CASSFVTPLAGSTDTQYF. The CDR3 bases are TGTGCCAGCAGCTTTGTGACCCCGCTAGCGGGTAGCACAGATACGCAGTATTTT.

DNA for the CDR3: TGTGCCAGCAGTTTATTAGTGGCAGGGGGAAATCAGCCCCAGCATTTT. Residues: CASSLLVAGGNQPQHF. This chain uses TRBV28 with TRBJ1-5; 7 bases agree with TRBD1. CDR3 length: 16 residues. V shed 1 base and J 4 bases; nucleotides not matched to a gene: 7. Germline CDR1 reads MDHEN; CDR2 reads SYDVKM. The complete variable domain, with remaining parts taken from reference TRBV28 and TRBJ1-5, reads DVKVTQSSRYLVKRTGEKVFLECVQDMDHENMFWYRQDPGLGLRLIYFSYDVKMKEKGDIPEGYSVSREKKERFSLILESASTNQTSMYLCASSLLVAGGNQPQHFGDGTRLSIL.

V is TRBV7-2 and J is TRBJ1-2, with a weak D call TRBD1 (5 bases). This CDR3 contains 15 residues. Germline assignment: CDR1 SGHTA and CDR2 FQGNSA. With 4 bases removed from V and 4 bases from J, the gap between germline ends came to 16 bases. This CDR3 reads CASSSQGPRSYGYTF. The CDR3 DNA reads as TGTGCCAGCAGCTCCCAGGGTCCCCGAAGCTATGGCTACACCTTC. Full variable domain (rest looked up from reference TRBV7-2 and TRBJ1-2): GAGVSQSPSNKVTEKGKDVELRCDPISGHTALYWYRQSLGQGLEFLIYFQGNSAPDKSGLPSDRFSAERTGGSVSTLTIQRTQQEDSAVYLCASSSQGPRSYGYTFGSGTRLTVV.

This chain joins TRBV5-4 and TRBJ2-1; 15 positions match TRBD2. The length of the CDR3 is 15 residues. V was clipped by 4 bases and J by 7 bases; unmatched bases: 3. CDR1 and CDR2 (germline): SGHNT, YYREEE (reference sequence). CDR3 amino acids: CASSMGLAGGNEQFF. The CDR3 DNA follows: TGTGCCAGCAGCATGGGACTAGCGGGAGGAAATGAGCAGTTCTTC. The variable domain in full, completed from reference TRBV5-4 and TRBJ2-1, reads ETGVTQSPTHLIKTRGQQVTLRCSSQSGHNTVSWYQQALGQGPQFIFQYYREEENGRGNFPPRFSGLQFPNYSSELNVNALELDDSALYLCASSMGLAGGNEQFFGPGTRLTVL.

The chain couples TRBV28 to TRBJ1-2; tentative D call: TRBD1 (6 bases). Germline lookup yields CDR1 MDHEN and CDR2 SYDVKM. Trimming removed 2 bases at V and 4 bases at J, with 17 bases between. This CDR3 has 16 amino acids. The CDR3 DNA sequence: TGTGCCAGCAGTTTAAGGGACACTATTATCCGCTATGGCTACACCTTC. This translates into CASSLRDTIIRYGYTF.

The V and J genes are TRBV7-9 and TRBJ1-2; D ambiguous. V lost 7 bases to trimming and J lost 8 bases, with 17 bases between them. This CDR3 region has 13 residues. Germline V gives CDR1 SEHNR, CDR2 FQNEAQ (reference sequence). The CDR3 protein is CASTMTTAWGYTF. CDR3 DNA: TGTGCCAGCACCATGACTACTGCTTGGGGCTACACCTTC.

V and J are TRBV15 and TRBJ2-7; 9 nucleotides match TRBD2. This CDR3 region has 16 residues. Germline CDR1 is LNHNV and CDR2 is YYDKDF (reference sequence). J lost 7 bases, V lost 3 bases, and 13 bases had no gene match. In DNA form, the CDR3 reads TGTGCCACCAGCAGGGTCCCGGGACTAGCTTTGGGTGAGCAGTACTTC. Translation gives CATSRVPGLALGEQYF.

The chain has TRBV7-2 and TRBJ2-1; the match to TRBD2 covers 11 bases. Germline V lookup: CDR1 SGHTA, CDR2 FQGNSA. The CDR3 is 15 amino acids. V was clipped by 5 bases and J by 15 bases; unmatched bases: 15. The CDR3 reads CASSTPGLAGILMFF. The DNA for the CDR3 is TGTGCCAGCAGCACACCCGGACTAGCGGGTATTCTAATGTTCTTC.